A single T cell receptor beta chain is shown here with its context. The antigen is not known. One end of the junction fails to match germline, which may point to a read error. This entry is derived from a study of cytomegalovirus exposure and HLA in healthy donors. Study results and caveats: Researchers reported from a later analysis that most CMV-associated TCR beta chains appeared HLA-restricted. As a later analysis showed, a missense DCLRE1C variant was linked to trimming of TCR beta V- and J-genes. As was reported, the HLA-A and HLA-B alleles of most subjects were accurately predicted from TCR beta sequences.

The donors comprised healthy bone marrow donors. Both 60 Vbeta primers and 13 Jbeta primers went into the PCR. Repertoires were generated with immunoSEQ multiplex PCR, while TCRdb's copy carries only in-frame clones and drops some. Of about 180,000 clones listed, approximately 80% are singletons. CDR3 length equals 13 residues. Germline values: CDR1 SGHVS, CDR2 FQNEAQ. The sample comprised PBMCs. The chain combines TRBV7-8 with TRBJ1-2; 9 bases fit TRBD1. The TCR sequence derives from a woman under 30 in good health and CMV-seropositive. The CDR3 region has the DNA TGTGCCAACAGCATGGACAGGGGAGGGGGCTACACCTTC. Its translation is CANSMDRGGGYTF. Supplemented by reference TRBV7-8 and TRBJ1-2, the full variable domain reads GAGVSQSPRYKVAKRGQDVALRCDPISGHVSLFWYQQALGQGPEFLTYFQNEAQLDKSGLPSDRFFAERPEGSVSTLKIQRTQQEDSAVYLCANSMDRGGGYTFGSGTRLTVV.